The 3 T cell receptor beta chains presented below share a single source sample, sequenced in a study of shared clonotypes between healthy human individuals. Method: immunoSEQ multiplex PCR; TCRdb's copy keeps in-frame clones and lacks some. This table has roughly 1,500,000 clones, 98% appearing once. Sequenced input: naive CD4+ T cells sorted from blood. As to subset: CD45RA+ positively selected. The origin of the receptors is a man younger than 45 in good health.

The chain couples TRBV7-2 to TRBJ2-1, with D hard to call. Trimming left V 5 bases short and J 12 bases short, with 17 bases between. The germline V gene has CDR1 SGHTA and CDR2 FQGNSA. The CDR3 spans 13 residues. The CDR3 bases are TGTGCCAGCAGCAAAGAGGTGGTTCGGAGGCAGTTCTTC. Its protein is CASSKEVVRRQFF.

The CDR3 nucleotides are TGCGCCAGCAGTGAGTACAGGGGGCGGAGAGAGACCCAGTACTTC. It encodes CASSEYRGRRETQYF. The chain combines TRBV10-2 with TRBJ2-5; TRBD1 agrees at 9 bases. Germline V lookup: CDR1 WSHSY, CDR2 SAAADI. The V segment lost 1 base and the J segment 4 bases; nucleotides outside the gene matches: 4. This CDR3 region has 15 residues.

This chain connects TRBV10-3 to TRBJ2-1; 10 nucleotides align to TRBD2. The CDR3 has 15 residues. In germline, CDR1 is ENHRY, CDR2 SYGVKD. The V and J ends lost 5 bases and 9 bases, in that order; junction bases with no gene match: 10. Written as DNA, the CDR3 is TGTGCCATCAGTATAGCGGGAGGCAGTACGGGTGAGCAGTTCTTC. It specifies CAISIAGGSTGEQFF.